These 31 T cell receptor beta chains were all obtained from the same sample, sequenced in a study of blood T cell repertoires in COVID-19. The assay was immunoSEQ multiplex PCR, and TCRdb's table has in-frame clones only and misses some. The repertoire consists of about 200,000 clones, with 88% occurring once and the leading ten covering 1.5% to 2%. The sequencing input was peripheral blood. All receptors derive from a man aged 18 to 35 with active or convalescent COVID-19.

The CDR3 reads CASSLGLSTDTQYF. The CDR3 DNA sequence: TGTGCCAGCAGCTTGGGACTTTCCACAGATACGCAGTATTTT. This chain links TRBV7-3 with TRBJ2-3; TRBD2 might be the D (6 bases). Germline CDR1 reads SGHTA; CDR2 reads FQGTGA. Trimming left V 3 bases short and J 2 bases short, with 9 bases between. The CDR3 contains 14 residues.

CDR3 sequence reads: CASSYSIQETQYF. In DNA, the CDR3 is TGTGCCAGCAGCTACAGTATCCAAGAGACCCAGTACTTC. The V and J genes are TRBV7-2 and TRBJ2-5; D gene uncertain. The CDR3 is made up of 13 amino acids. The V end was cut by 4 bases, the J end by 1 base, with 7 bases between. The germline gives CDR1 SGHTA, CDR2 FQGNSA.

J is TRBJ1-1 and V is TRBV7-2; no definite D call. Per the germline V gene, CDR1 is SGHTA and CDR2 is FQGNSA. Trimming removed 2 bases from V and 5 bases from J, with 3 bases in between. The CDR3 sequence is 11 residues long. CDR3 in amino acids: CASSLRTEAFF. The CDR3 DNA reads TGTGCCAGCAGCTTACGTACTGAAGCTTTCTTT.

This chain connects TRBV24-1 to TRBJ1-2; D unresolved. Germline CDR1 KGHDR, CDR2 SFDVKD. The CDR3 runs to 13 residues. V lost 3 bases to trimming and J lost 4 bases, with 8 bases between them. The CDR3 loop reads CATSDNTVYGYTF. Written as DNA, the CDR3 is TGTGCCACCAGTGATAATACGGTCTATGGCTACACCTTC.

This clone was observed a single time. The CDR3 reads CASSAGQNNSPLHF. The CDR3 nucleotides are TGCGCCAGCAGTGCGGGACAAAATAATTCACCCCTCCACTTT. The genes are TRBV10-1 and TRBJ1-6, with D perhaps TRBD1 (6 bases). Germline CDR1 and CDR2: WNHNN and SYGVQD (reference sequence). V was trimmed by 4 bases and J by 5 bases, leaving 9 bases between them. The CDR3 has 14 amino acids.

The chain recombines TRBV15 with TRBJ1-2; D not certain. The CDR3 is 15 residues long. The V and J ends lost 4 bases and 8 bases respectively, with 20 bases between them. Germline CDR1 reads LNHNV; CDR2 reads YYDKDF (reference sequence). For the CDR3, the DNA is TGTGCCACCAGCATCCTCCCCTTAGGGTGGAGGGGCTACACCTTC. This sequence encodes CATSILPLGWRGYTF.

The J gene is TRBJ1-2, the V gene TRBV19; tentative D call: TRBD1 (6 bases). The CDR3 runs 13 residues. V was shortened by 5 bases and J by 11 bases, with 18 bases between the two germline ends. Per the germline V gene, CDR1 is LNHDA and CDR2 is SQIVND (reference sequence). Here the CDR3 reads CASSEILDSLYTF. DNA for the CDR3: TGTGCCAGTAGTGAAATCCTGGACAGTCTTTACACCTTC. Full variable domain (rest looked up from reference TRBV19 and TRBJ1-2): DGGITQSPKYLFRKEGQNVTLSCEQNLNHDAMYWYRQDPGQGLRLIYYSQIVNDFQKGDIAEGYSVSREKKESFPLTVTSAQKNPTAFYLCASSEILDSLYTFGSGTRLTVV.

V gene TRBV5-5 combines with J gene TRBJ2-1; 7 nucleotides align to TRBD2. V dropped 4 bases and J dropped 1; count of bases not matched to a gene: 8. Germline CDR1 reads SGHKS; CDR2 reads YYEKEE (reference sequence). CDR3 length equals 16 residues. The CDR3 nucleotides are TGTGCCAGCAGCCCCATGGGAGCGGGGTCCTACAATGAGCAGTTCTTC. Translating it yields CASSPMGAGSYNEQFF. Based on the CDR3 plus reference TRBV5-5 and TRBJ2-1, the full variable domain is DAGVTQSPTHLIKTRGQQVTLRCSPISGHKSVSWYQQVLGQGPQFIFQYYEKEERGRGNFPDRFSARQFPNYSSELNVNALLLGDSALYLCASSPMGAGSYNEQFFGPGTRLTVL.

This rearrangement joins TRBV5-1 to TRBJ2-1, with 8 bases lining up with TRBD1. The CDR3 has 16 residues. J was trimmed by 0 bases and V by 0 bases; bases with no gene match: 2. Germline CDR1 reads SGHRS; CDR2 reads YFSETQ. The chain's CDR3 is CASSLADRGSYNEQFF. CDR3 coding DNA: TGCGCCAGCAGCTTGGCAGACAGGGGCTCCTACAATGAGCAGTTCTTC.

The chain joins TRBV10-3 to TRBJ2-3, with TRBD1 identical over 7 bases. The V gene's germline CDR1 is ENHRY and CDR2 SYGVKD. Germline trimming cut 2 bases from V and 2 bases from J; bases unmatched to any gene: 7. This CDR3 spans 16 amino acids. CDR3 in DNA: TGTGCCATCAGTGAGAAGGGGGCAAGATACACAGATACGCAGTATTTT. The encoded protein is CAISEKGARYTDTQYF.

The J gene is TRBJ1-1, the V gene TRBV5-1, with D possibly TRBD1 on 5 matching bases. This CDR3 is 14 amino acids long. Trimming left V 4 bases short and J 0 bases short, with 10 bases between. The germline V gene encodes CDR1 SGHRS and CDR2 YFSETQ. CDR3 in DNA: TGCGCCAGCAGCGGGGCATCCTTGAACACTGAAGCTTTCTTT. Translation: CASSGASLNTEAFF.

In its sample, this clone was seen once. CDR3 in DNA: TGTGCCAGCAGCTTATTTCTAGCCCAGCAGCAGTTCTTC. It encodes CASSLFLAQQQFF. The V call is TRBV7-2, the J call TRBJ2-1; possibly TRBD2 for D (5 bases). Germline V CDR1 and CDR2: SGHTA, FQGNSA. Trimming pared 2 bases from V and 11 bases from J, leaving 13 bases between. This CDR3 contains 13 residues.

The rearrangement uses TRBV5-4 and TRBJ1-2, with D maybe TRBD1 (6 bases). Deletions cut 7 bases from V and 0 bases from J, with 13 bases between. The CDR3 contains 14 residues. Germline V lookup: CDR1 SGHNT, CDR2 YYREEE (reference sequence). The CDR3 coding sequence is TGTGCCAGCTCACAGGGTAGTCCTAACTATGGCTACACCTTC. Its protein product is CASSQGSPNYGYTF.

This clone was counted a few times. The chain is built from TRBV19 and TRBJ1-1; D is possibly TRBD1 (6 bases). CDR1 and CDR2 from the germline V gene are LNHDA and SQIVND (reference sequence). V lost 6 bases and J lost 1, with 12 bases in between. The CDR3 contains 14 residues. As DNA, the CDR3 is TGTGCCAGTAGAAGGCAGGGACAGAACACTGAAGCTTTCTTT. This gives the protein CASRRQGQNTEAFF.

V gene TRBV2 combines with J gene TRBJ2-3, with 13 bases fitting TRBD2. The germline gives CDR1 SNHLY, CDR2 FYNNEI. Germline trimming cut 4 bases from V and 5 bases from J; bases unmatched to any gene: 6. This CDR3 is built from 16 residues. CDR3 sequence: CASSAELAGGRDTQYF. CDR3 bases: TGTGCCAGCAGTGCCGAACTAGCGGGAGGGCGAGATACGCAGTATTTT.

This chain links TRBV15 with TRBJ1-6; D perhaps matches TRBD1 (5 bases). V was shortened by 3 bases and J by 5 bases, with 11 bases between the two germline ends. CDR1 and CDR2 from the germline V gene are LNHNV and YYDKDF (reference sequence). The CDR3 is 15 amino acids. The CDR3 is CATSSQGEHNSPLHF. The CDR3 coding sequence is TGTGCCACCAGCAGTCAGGGTGAACATAATTCACCCCTCCACTTT.

This clone was found a few times. The DNA of the CDR3 is TGTGCCAGCAGCTTTCTCCGGGAGCCGAACTATGGCTACACCTTC. Translating it yields CASSFLREPNYGYTF. V usage is TRBV7-6 and J usage is TRBJ1-2; D gene unclear. Germline V gives CDR1 SGHVS, CDR2 FNYEAQ. Trimming removed 3 bases from V and 2 bases from J, with 13 bases in between. The CDR3 is 15 residues long.

The chain is built from TRBV30 and TRBJ1-5; 12 nucleotides match TRBD1. The CDR3 sequence is 17 residues long. Germline lookup yields CDR1 GTSNPN and CDR2 SVGIG (reference sequence). The V gene end was trimmed by 5 bases and the J gene end by 3 bases; junction bases not matched to a gene: 11. Here the CDR3 reads CAWQGGTGGDYNQPQHF. In DNA form, the CDR3 reads TGTGCCTGGCAGGGGGGGACAGGGGGCGATTACAATCAGCCCCAGCATTTT.

This clone was picked up a small number of times. The genes are TRBV5-1 and TRBJ1-6; D is possibly TRBD1 (5 bases). Trimming left V 4 bases short and J 0 bases short, with 11 bases between. Germline CDR1 is SGHRS and CDR2 is YFSETQ. The CDR3 is made up of 16 amino acids. CDR3 in amino acids: CASSVTASSYNSPLHF. The CDR3, as DNA: TGCGCCAGCAGCGTGACAGCGAGCTCCTATAATTCACCCCTCCACTTT.

This chain links TRBV7-9 with TRBJ1-4; TRBD1 is a possible D gene (6 bases). The CDR3 extends over 15 amino acids. Germline values: CDR1 SEHNR, CDR2 FQNEAQ (reference sequence). V lost 5 bases to trimming and J lost 8 bases, with 18 bases between them. The CDR3 here is CASSPAPDSGEKLFF. CDR3 coding DNA: TGTGCCAGCAGCCCAGCCCCGGACAGTGGGGAAAAACTGTTTTTT.

This clone was observed once. The chain combines TRBV11-2 with TRBJ2-1; the D gene is possibly TRBD1 (6 bases). Germline V gene lookup returns CDR1 SGHAT and CDR2 FQNNGV. V was pared by 5 bases and J by 7 bases, with 24 bases between. This CDR3 region has 17 residues. The CDR3 DNA follows: TGTGCCAGCAGCGCGAAAGGATTGGAACAGGGTCCGAATGAGCAGTTCTTC. Residues: CASSAKGLEQGPNEQFF.

This sequence joins TRBV4-3 and TRBJ2-5; 9 bases are a match to TRBD2. J was trimmed by 5 bases and V by 1 base; bases with no gene match: 5. The CDR3 is 15 amino acids. Germline loops: CDR1 LGHNA, CDR2 YSLEER. The CDR3 loop is CASSQVPSGEETQYF. The CDR3 region has the DNA TGCGCCAGCAGCCAAGTCCCTAGCGGGGAGGAGACCCAGTACTTC.

This clone has only one observation. The chain links TRBV5-1 to TRBJ2-5, with TRBD1 matching over 12 bases. CDR3 length: 15 amino acids. CDR1 and CDR2 from the germline V gene are SGHRS and YFSETQ. The ends lost 0 bases at V and 4 bases at J; junction bases unmatched: 1. Here the CDR3 DNA reads TGCGCCAGCAGCTTGGAGGGACAGGGGGCAGAGACCCAGTACTTC. It translates to CASSLEGQGAETQYF.

The CDR3 loop is CASSVGTGVWTDTQYF. CDR3 nucleotide sequence: TGTGCCAGCAGCGTAGGAACGGGAGTATGGACAGATACGCAGTATTTT. This chain links TRBV9 with TRBJ2-3; D is possibly TRBD2 (6 bases). CDR3 length: 16 amino acids. V was clipped by 0 bases and J by 3 bases, with 14 bases between them. CDR1 is SGDLS, CDR2 YYNGEE, per germline.

This clone was picked up one time. The V and J genes are TRBV10-1 and TRBJ1-1, with D tentatively TRBD1 (6 bases). V lost 4 bases and J 5 bases, leaving 11 bases between the germline ends. The CDR3 totals 13 residues. The germline V gene encodes CDR1 WNHNN and CDR2 SYGVQD (reference sequence). The DNA for the CDR3 is TGCGCCAGCAGTGGGGGTCAGGGGACTGAAGCTTTCTTT. It translates to CASSGGQGTEAFF.

The V and J genes are TRBV29-1 and TRBJ2-1, with 7 positions matching TRBD1. With V trimmed by 5 bases and J by 5 bases, 12 bases remained unmatched. The CDR3 length is 15 residues. Germline V gene data show CDR1 as SQVTM and CDR2 as ANQGSEA. The CDR3 region is CSVLRDSLYNNEQFF. CDR3 bases: TGCAGCGTTCTCCGGGACAGCTTATACAACAATGAGCAGTTCTTC.

This clone was counted a few times. The chain recombines TRBV7-9 with TRBJ2-3; a weak D match, TRBD2 (7 bases). Between the trimmed V and J ends, which lost 1 base and 2 bases, there was a span of 13 bases. CDR3 length equals 16 residues. The germline CDR1 and CDR2 sequences are SEHNR and FQNEAQ (reference sequence). CDR3 sequence (DNA): TGTGCCAGCAGCTTAGTAGGGGGGGCCCACACAGATACGCAGTATTTT. It specifies CASSLVGGAHTDTQYF.

The J gene is TRBJ2-3, the V gene TRBV9; 7 bases are shared with TRBD2. The germline CDR1 and CDR2 sequences are SGDLS and YYNGEE. V lost 0 bases, J lost 0 bases, and 4 bases stayed unmatched. The CDR3 length is 16 residues. The CDR3 nucleotides are TGTGCCAGCAGCGTAGCCGCTAGCGGAAGCACAGATACGCAGTATTTT. Translating it yields CASSVAASGSTDTQYF.

This clone was recorded a few times. The CDR3 loop reads CASSTPRAGGIDTQYF. The CDR3 nucleotides read TGTGCCAGTAGTACCCCTAGAGCGGGAGGAATAGATACGCAGTATTTT. The genes are TRBV19 and TRBJ2-3; TRBD2 matches 9 bases. Looked up from germline, CDR1 is LNHDA and CDR2 is SQIVND (reference sequence). CDR3 length: 16 residues. With V trimmed by 4 bases and J by 5 bases, 10 bases remained unmatched.

The chain is built from TRBV10-1 and TRBJ1-1, with TRBD1 identical over 7 bases. CDR1 and CDR2 from the germline V gene are WNHNN and SYGVQD (reference sequence). The CDR3 runs 15 residues. After removal of 4 bases from V and 5 bases from J, the junction contained 10 bases not matched to a gene. The CDR3 region has the DNA TGCGCCAGCAGTGCCTTCACAGGGGCGAGGACTGAAGCTTTCTTT. As protein: CASSAFTGARTEAFF.

CDR3 loop: CASSETPLDRTDTQYF. The CDR3 DNA is TGTGCCAGCAGTGAAACCCCGCTAGACCGCACAGATACGCAGTATTTT. The gene calls are TRBV6-1 and TRBJ2-3; D unresolved. The V gene's germline CDR1 is MNHNS and CDR2 SASEGT. The CDR3 is 16 amino acids. With 2 bases removed from V and 1 base from J, the gap between germline ends came to 13 bases.